The 31 T cell receptor beta chains below were found in one sample sequenced in a study of CXCR3-negative and CXCR3-positive naive CD8 T cells. The study's findings and limits: Greater hydrophobicity was found in TRB CDR3s of CXCR3-positive naive cells than of CXCR3-negative naive cells.

Their recognized antigens are unknown. TRB cDNA was prepared as libraries by UMI-labeled 5' RACE. No DNA is given; TCRdb re-called the 5' RACE reads and lists each CDR3 protein once. This repertoire includes roughly 110,000 distinct CDR3 sequences. Specimen: naive CXCR3+ CD8+ T cells from blood. The subset: CD45RO-CCR7+CD27+CD95- naive CD8+ T cells expressing CXCR3 (TNR3+). The receptor source for this set is a human donor in good health. Some clones in this sample may be carry-over from other donors' samples.

The rearrangement joins TRBV21-1 to TRBJ1-5; there is no DNA to check the TCRdb D call of TRBD1. TRBV21-1 is tagged as a pseudogene. This CDR3 has 14 residues. CDR3 protein: CASPRTGRHQPQHF.

V and J are TRBV4-1 and TRBJ2-1. CDR1 is MGHRA and CDR2 is YSYEKL in the germline V gene. This CDR3 contains 13 residues. CDR3 region: CASSQEFQDEQFF.

This chain connects TRBV28 to TRBJ2-2; the TCRdb D gene call, TRBD1, has no DNA to confirm it. This CDR3 has 18 residues. Germline V gives CDR1 MDHEN, CDR2 SYDVKM. The CDR3 here is CASSLTSTGKSSTGELFF.

This CDR3 is CASSLRDRVTDTQYF. This rearrangement joins TRBV5-1 to TRBJ2-3; TCRdb designates TRBD1, a call that cannot be tested without DNA. This CDR3 has 15 residues. CDR1 is SGHRS, CDR2 YFSETQ, per germline.

The V call is TRBV19, the J call TRBJ1-2; TCRdb outputs TRBD1, but without DNA this stays unchecked. The CDR3 totals 15 residues. The germline V gene has CDR1 LNHDA and CDR2 SQIVND (reference sequence). The CDR3 sequence is CASTLLRQGAGGYTF.

This chain joins TRBV6-5 and TRBJ2-2; TCRdb's D call, TRBD1, is unchecked because there is no DNA. In germline, CDR1 is MNHEY, CDR2 SVGAGI. The CDR3 totals 15 residues. The CDR3 sequence is CASSYIDRGDGELFF.

The chain carries TRBV20-1 and TRBJ1-3; checking the TCRdb D call of TRBD1 is not possible without DNA. The CDR3 has 16 amino acids. Looked up from germline, CDR1 is DFQATT and CDR2 is SNEGSKA (reference sequence). The CDR3 region is CSARDLNGPGGNTIYF.

The J gene is TRBJ1-3, the V gene TRBV6-5. The CDR3 is 15 amino acids. CDR1 MNHEY and CDR2 SVGAGI come from the germline V gene. CDR3 sequence: CASGIMGSSGNTIYF.

The chain combines TRBV12-3 or TRBV12-4 with TRBJ2-7; TCRdb outputs TRBD1, but without DNA this stays unchecked. CDR3 length: 16 residues. CDR3 sequence: CASSREATGSPYEQYF.

The V and J genes are TRBV7-2 and TRBJ2-5; as DNA is missing, the TRBD1 call by TCRdb cannot be tested. CDR3 length: 16 amino acids. Germline CDR1 reads SGHTA; CDR2 reads FQGNSA. The CDR3: CASSLGSGQGVETQYF.

The V and J genes are TRBV5-6 and TRBJ1-1. Germline V gene sequence: CDR1 SGHDT, CDR2 YYEEEE. This CDR3 has 11 amino acids. Here the CDR3 reads CASRDNTEAFF.

The V call is TRBV28, the J call TRBJ1-1; the TCRdb call, TRBD1, lacks DNA for checking. This CDR3 comprises 14 residues. Germline V lookup: CDR1 MDHEN, CDR2 SYDVKM. CDR3 sequence: CASSARGGLVEAFF.

The V call is TRBV11-2, the J call TRBJ2-1. Germline lookup yields CDR1 SGHAT and CDR2 FQNNGV. CDR3 size: 13 residues. CDR3: CASSFPPYNEQFF.

V gene TRBV7-8 combines with J gene TRBJ2-5; checking the TCRdb D call of TRBD2 is not possible without DNA. The CDR3 is 17 amino acids. Germline values: CDR1 SGHVS, CDR2 FQNEAQ. The CDR3 protein is CASSSGTSGGDQETQYF.

CDR3: CASSLDPGGASDTEAFF. The chain combines TRBV5-4 with TRBJ1-1; TCRdb designates TRBD1, a call that cannot be tested without DNA. CDR3 length: 17 amino acids. In germline, CDR1 is SGHNT, CDR2 YYREEE (reference sequence).

The rearrangement links TRBV7-9 to TRBJ2-7. The CDR3 is 12 residues long. Per germline, CDR1 SEHNR and CDR2 FQNEAQ (reference sequence). CDR3 amino acids: CASSAISYEQYF.

This CDR3 reads CAAPGGTEAFF. The V call is TRBV30, the J call TRBJ1-1; the D call of TRBD1 rests on TCRdb alone, since no DNA is present to check it. Per germline, CDR1 GTSNPN and CDR2 SVGIG (reference sequence). The CDR3 sequence is 11 residues long.

The CDR3 is CASSQGQDTLITEAFF. This chain links TRBV4-1 with TRBJ1-1; without DNA, the TCRdb call of TRBD1 cannot be checked. The CDR3 is 16 amino acids. Germline V lookup: CDR1 MGHRA, CDR2 YSYEKL.

The rearrangement joins TRBV7-9 to TRBJ2-7; the TCRdb call, TRBD1, lacks DNA for checking. The CDR3 covers 16 residues. CDR1 and CDR2 from the germline V gene are SEHNR and FQNEAQ (reference sequence). The CDR3 reads CASSSRDGSPGSEQYF.

The chain recombines TRBV18 with TRBJ2-1. The CDR3 extends over 13 amino acids. Germline V gives CDR1 KGHSH, CDR2 LQKENI. Here the CDR3 reads CASSAGWDDEQFF.

The chain has TRBV18 and TRBJ2-2. Germline V gene data show CDR1 as KGHSH and CDR2 as LQKENI. This CDR3 has 18 amino acids. The CDR3 sequence is CASSSTGGPWENTGELFF.

The CDR3 spells CASSLTGPYNEQFF. The rearrangement links TRBV7-6 to TRBJ2-1. The CDR3 is 14 amino acids. The germline V gene has CDR1 SGHVS and CDR2 FNYEAQ.

The rearrangement uses TRBV5-6 and TRBJ2-5. Per the germline V gene, CDR1 is SGHDT and CDR2 is YYEEEE. The CDR3 contains 12 residues. The CDR3 sequence: CASSLVEETQYF.

The chain links TRBV11-3 to TRBJ1-1; TCRdb's D gene call, TRBD1, goes unchecked for lack of DNA. The CDR3 length is 14 residues. From germline, CDR1 is SGHNT and CDR2 YENEEA. CDR3 protein: CASSTMTGPPEAFF.

The chain combines TRBV10-2 with TRBJ2-1. In germline, CDR1 is WSHSY, CDR2 SAAADI. The length of the CDR3 is 12 residues. CDR3 protein: CASSEFDNEQFF.

The rearrangement links TRBV5-6 to TRBJ2-2; the D call from TCRdb, TRBD1, cannot be confirmed without DNA. Germline V gives CDR1 SGHDT, CDR2 YYEEEE. The length of the CDR3 is 16 residues. The CDR3 sequence is CASSFQGGVVAGELFF.

This chain links TRBV20-1 with TRBJ2-4; there is no DNA to check the TCRdb D call of TRBD2. Germline-derived CDR1 and CDR2 are DFQATT and SNEGSKA (reference sequence). The CDR3 contains 18 residues. The CDR3 sequence: CSAKPGLAGAFSKNIQYF.

The V and J genes are TRBV12-3 or TRBV12-4 and TRBJ2-1; the D call from TCRdb, TRBD2, cannot be confirmed without DNA. CDR3 length equals 12 residues. CDR3 loop: CASRTSGVEQFF.

The chain links TRBV29-1 to TRBJ2-2. The CDR3 spans 11 residues. CDR1 SQVTM and CDR2 ANQGSEA come from the germline V gene. CDR3 sequence reads: CSVVYAGELFF.

The gene calls are TRBV7-9 and TRBJ1-4. Germline CDR1 reads SEHNR; CDR2 reads FQNEAQ (reference sequence). The CDR3 runs 15 residues. This CDR3 reads CALNVAGGVNEKLFF.

This sequence joins TRBV2 and TRBJ2-1; TCRdb designates TRBD1, a call that cannot be tested without DNA. This CDR3 comprises 15 residues. The germline gives CDR1 SNHLY, CDR2 FYNNEI. Here the CDR3 reads CASSVGPTTNNEQFF.